This record concerns one TCR beta chain sequence. The antigen remains unidentified. This entry comes from a study of OX40 agonist ivuxolimab in advanced cancers. Whole-study results and caveats: At 0.1 to 3.0 mg/kg and by week 6, clonal expansion occurred in CD4+ and CD8+ blood T cells.

The table came from immunoSEQ multiplex PCR; TCRdb's copy has only in-frame clones and leaves some out. The sample yields approximately 52,000 clones, approximately 83% seen once. Germline CDR1 MNHEY, CDR2 SVGAGI. Trimming stripped 5 bases from V and 7 bases from J, with 14 bases between. CDR3 length: 13 amino acids. V usage is TRBV6-5 and J usage is TRBJ1-2; no reliable D call. This clonotype was sampled from an adult with an advanced solid tumor such as melanoma, head and neck, liver or kidney cancer. Source: CD4+ or CD8+ T cells sorted from blood, taken in a trial of the OX40 agonist ivuxolimab. Written as DNA, the CDR3 is TGTGCCAGCAGTCCGGACCGGGAAGGTGGCTACACCTTC. It yields the protein CASSPDREGGYTF.